The clone carrying this TCR beta chain was observed a handful of times. The antigen is not known. The germline CDR1 and CDR2 sequences are SGDLS and YYNGEE. The germline V and J ends were trimmed by 1 base and 4 bases, with 11 bases remaining between them. The CDR3 length is 14 residues. The data were obtained in a study of beta chain features in type 1 diabetes. Broader study findings: Shortening of TCRB CDR3s, moderate but significant, appeared in all four CD4+ subsets of Type 1 diabetes patients.

cDNA synthesis used the whole RNA isolate, giving expressed TCRB sequences. Assay used: immunoSEQ multiplex PCR; TCRdb lists only in-frame clones, some missing. The data contain about 270,000 clones, 13% to 15% of them singletons. The sequenced material came from naive CD4+ T cells from blood. This TCR was recovered from a man aged 25 to 45 with type 1 diabetes. The V and J genes are TRBV9 and TRBJ1-1; tentatively, D is TRBD1 (5 bases). For the CDR3, the DNA is TGTGCCAGCAGCGTACAGGGTGAGTCCACTGAAGCTTTCTTT. It translates to CASSVQGESTEAFF.